The next 32 T cell receptor beta chains were all read from a single sample in a study of cytomegalovirus exposure and HLA in healthy donors. PCR primers comprised 60 Vbeta and 13 Jbeta primers. Method: immunoSEQ multiplex PCR; TCRdb's copy keeps in-frame clones and lacks some. This sample yields under 200,000 clones, of which about three quarters are seen a single time; over 2% belongs to the top ten. Sequencing was performed on PBMCs. These receptors all come from a woman between 35 and 50 years old in good health and CMV-seropositive.

In its sample, this clone was seen a few times. J is TRBJ1-1 and V is TRBV18, with TRBD1 matching over 12 bases. Trimming cost V 5 bases and J 1 base; bases outside gene matches: 17. This CDR3 is built from 20 residues. Germline V gene sequence: CDR1 KGHSH, CDR2 LQKENI. As DNA, the CDR3 is TGTGCCAGCTCAGCCCCAGCACTGTTCGGGGACAGGGGGCAGAACACTGAAGCTTTCTTT. It yields the protein CASSAPALFGDRGQNTEAFF.

This clone was recorded a few times. The chain combines TRBV27 with TRBJ1-4, with D hard to call. This CDR3 comprises 14 residues. The V end lost 6 bases, the J end lost 0 bases, and 8 bases lay between the germline ends. Germline V CDR1 and CDR2: MNHEY, SMNVEV (reference sequence). CDR3 DNA sequence: TGTGCCAGCAGGGGAGTTGCAACTAATGAAAAACTGTTTTTT. It codes for CASRGVATNEKLFF.

The genes are TRBV2 and TRBJ2-5, with 11 positions matching TRBD2. V gave up 3 bases and J gave up 1 base; unmatched junction bases: 7. CDR1 is SNHLY, CDR2 FYNNEI, per germline. The length of the CDR3 is 17 residues. The CDR3 coding sequence is TGTGCCAGCAGTGAGGCTAGCGGGGGGCCCGTCCAAGAGACCCAGTACTTC. Protein sequence: CASSEASGGPVQETQYF.

The chain couples TRBV4-1 to TRBJ2-3, with TRBD2 matching 8 bases. CDR1 is MGHRA, CDR2 YSYEKL, per germline. CDR3 length equals 14 residues. The DNA for the CDR3 is TGCGCTACGGGTACAGCGGGAGTAACAGATACGCAGTATTTT. Its protein product is CATGTAGVTDTQYF.

The V and J genes are TRBV7-2 and TRBJ1-1; 8 bases are shared with TRBD1. CDR1 is SGHTA and CDR2 is FQGNSA in the germline V gene. The CDR3 length is 16 residues. Germline trimming cut 2 bases from V and 1 base from J; bases unmatched to any gene: 6. The CDR3, as DNA: TGTGCCAGCAGCTTATTATCCGGGACAGGGAACACTGAAGCTTTCTTT. This sequence encodes CASSLLSGTGNTEAFF.

This clone was seen more than once but under ten times. The chain uses TRBV6-5 and TRBJ2-3, with no clear D. V lost 5 bases, J lost 7 bases, and 13 bases lay in between. This CDR3 spans 13 amino acids. The V gene's germline CDR1 is MNHEY and CDR2 SVGAGI. The CDR3 region is CASSEVHSYTQYF. DNA of the CDR3: TGTGCCAGCAGTGAAGTGCACTCCTATACGCAGTATTTT.

This clone was counted a few times. The chain links TRBV14 to TRBJ1-1; no clear D gene. Germline V gene lookup returns CDR1 SGHDN and CDR2 FVKESK. Trimming left V 3 bases short and J 11 bases short, with 7 bases between. The CDR3 is 10 residues long. The CDR3 DNA is TGTGCCAGCAGCCACCCCGAGGCTTTCTTT. It yields the protein CASSHPEAFF.

This clone has just one count. The chain has TRBV4-1 and TRBJ2-3, with 8 bases identical to TRBD1. Germline CDR1 MGHRA, CDR2 YSYEKL. V shed 4 bases and J 1 base; nucleotides not matched to a gene: 4. The CDR3 is 15 residues long. This CDR3 is CASSLSGQGTDTQYF. DNA for the CDR3: TGCGCCAGCAGCCTGTCGGGACAGGGCACAGATACGCAGTATTTT.

This rearrangement joins TRBV2 to TRBJ1-5; a possible D gene is TRBD1 (5 bases). The V end was cut by 6 bases, the J end by 6 bases, with 12 bases between. Germline V gene lookup returns CDR1 SNHLY and CDR2 FYNNEI. The length of the CDR3 is 13 residues. This CDR3 reads CASRAGQGQPQHF. As DNA, the CDR3 is TGTGCCAGCAGGGCAGGGCAAGGTCAGCCCCAGCATTTT.

CDR3 sequence reads: CAWSVKGAHNEQFF. CDR3 coding DNA: TGTGCCTGGAGTGTGAAAGGGGCCCACAATGAGCAGTTCTTC. This chain uses TRBV30 with TRBJ2-1, with D maybe TRBD1 (5 bases). V was shortened by 0 bases and J by 5 bases, with 11 bases between the two germline ends. There are 14 residues in the CDR3. The germline V gene encodes CDR1 GTSNPN and CDR2 SVGIG (reference sequence).

V is TRBV30 and J is TRBJ2-3; D unresolved. This CDR3 spans 14 amino acids. Trimming took 4 bases from V and 6 from J, leaving 17 bases between them. Per the germline V gene, CDR1 is GTSNPN and CDR2 is SVGIG (reference sequence). The CDR3 sequence is CAWNPGNKFDTQYF. The CDR3 DNA reads as TGTGCCTGGAACCCAGGAAACAAATTCGATACGCAGTATTTT.

The chain combines TRBV4-3 with TRBJ2-5; possible D gene TRBD1, 6 bases. This CDR3 is 14 amino acids long. Deletions cut 5 bases from V and 1 base from J, with 11 bases between. Germline CDR1 and CDR2: LGHNA and YSLEER. The CDR3 reads CASSARTAQETQYF. The CDR3 DNA sequence: TGCGCCAGCAGCGCCCGGACAGCCCAAGAGACCCAGTACTTC.

The J gene is TRBJ2-1, the V gene TRBV2; the match to TRBD2 covers 8 bases. Trimming removed 8 bases from V and 9 bases from J; junction bases left unmatched: 6. Germline CDR1 is SNHLY and CDR2 is FYNNEI. CDR3 length: 12 amino acids. The CDR3 spells CASGVSGVEQFF. DNA for the CDR3: TGTGCCAGCGGGGTTAGCGGGGTTGAGCAGTTCTTC.

The rearrangement links TRBV1 to TRBJ2-7; TRBD2 is the table's D call, not checked against the DNA. TRBV1 counts as a pseudogene. The CDR3 length is 18 residues. CDR3: CTSSQGTSGRSSSDERYF. CDR3 sequence (DNA): TGCACCAGCAGCCAAGGGACTAGCGGGAGATCCTCGTCCGACGAGCGGTACTTC.

The V and J genes are TRBV4-2 and TRBJ1-3; D remains unclear. Germline V gives CDR1 LGHNA, CDR2 YNFKEQ. The CDR3 is 15 amino acids. Deletions cut 0 bases from V and 1 base from J, with 7 bases between. This CDR3 reads CASSQDSGSGNTIYF. DNA for the CDR3: TGTGCCAGCAGCCAAGATAGCGGGTCTGGAAACACCATATATTTT.

A few counts support this clone. CDR3 residues: CASSQVWSEAFF. As DNA, the CDR3 is TGTGCCAGCAGCCAAGTGTGGAGTGAAGCTTTCTTT. The chain couples TRBV14 to TRBJ1-1; no definite D call. Germline CDR1 and CDR2: SGHDN and FVKESK. The CDR3 length is 12 residues. The V gene lost 1 base and the J gene lost 7 bases, with 7 bases spanning the gap.

This chain uses TRBV18 with TRBJ1-6, with TRBD1 matching 9 bases. This CDR3 spans 16 amino acids. CDR1 and CDR2 (germline): KGHSH, LQKENI. V dropped 3 bases and J dropped 10; count of bases not matched to a gene: 10. The CDR3 DNA reads as TGTGCCAGCTCACCGGGGACAGGGATGTTGGCATCACCCCTCCACTTT. This translates into CASSPGTGMLASPLHF.

The chain has TRBV19 and TRBJ2-7, with 8 nucleotides matching TRBD1. This CDR3 is built from 16 residues. Unmatched junction bases numbered 13, after V lost 4 bases and J lost 5 bases. Germline lookup yields CDR1 LNHDA and CDR2 SQIVND (reference sequence). In nucleotides, the CDR3 is TGTGCCAGTAGTAATAAACTAGGACAGGGCGGACACGAGCAGTACTTC. Translation gives CASSNKLGQGGHEQYF.

V and J are TRBV11-3 and TRBJ2-7; D may be TRBD2 (5 bases). CDR1 is SGHNT, CDR2 YENEEA, per germline. With 3 bases removed from V and 1 base from J, the gap between germline ends came to 10 bases. CDR3 length: 14 amino acids. The CDR3 spells CASSLASLSYEQYF. CDR3 DNA sequence: TGTGCCAGCAGCTTGGCTAGCTTGTCCTACGAGCAGTACTTC.

The V and J genes are TRBV9 and TRBJ1-2; possible D gene TRBD1, 5 bases. CDR3 size: 17 residues. CDR1 and CDR2 from the germline V gene are SGDLS and YYNGEE. The V gene lost 4 bases and the J gene lost 8 bases, with 27 bases spanning the gap. CDR3 region: CASSPGGFEGYLAGYTF. Written as DNA, the CDR3 is TGTGCCAGCAGCCCAGGAGGGTTCGAGGGGTATCTCGCGGGCTACACCTTC.

The chain couples TRBV10-1 to TRBJ2-7, with D tentatively TRBD2 (5 bases). Trimming stripped 0 bases from V and 1 base from J, with 10 bases between. Germline V gene data show CDR1 as WNHNN and CDR2 as SYGVQD (reference sequence). CDR3 length: 15 residues. In DNA form, the CDR3 reads TGCGCCAGCAGTGAGTCCGGGGTGGCGTCCTACGAGCAGTACTTC. Encoded protein: CASSESGVASYEQYF.

The genes are TRBV25-1 and TRBJ2-3; weak D call: TRBD2 (6 bases). There are 15 residues in the CDR3. Germline lookup yields CDR1 MGHDK and CDR2 SYGVNS. Trimming removed 3 bases at V and 0 bases at J, with 10 bases between. As DNA, the CDR3 is TGTGCCAGCAGTGACCGGGGGACCAGCACAGATACGCAGTATTTT. Translating gives CASSDRGTSTDTQYF.

In nucleotides, the CDR3 is TGTGCCTGGAGTGTTTCAGGGGGCCGGATTGGTGGCTACACCTTC. It encodes CAWSVSGGRIGGYTF. This chain joins TRBV30 and TRBJ1-2, with 8 bases fitting TRBD1. The V gene's germline CDR1 is GTSNPN and CDR2 SVGIG (reference sequence). V trimming: 0 bases; J trimming: 7 bases; junction bases outside the gene matches: 10. The length of the CDR3 is 15 residues. Variable domain in full (rest from reference TRBV30 and TRBJ1-2): SQTIHQWPATLVQPVGSPLSLECTVEGTSNPNLYWYRQAAGRGLQLLFYSVGIGQISSEVPQNLSASRPQDRQFILSSKKLLLSDSGFYLCAWSVSGGRIGGYTFGSGTRLTVV.

This sequence joins TRBV19 and TRBJ2-7; 7 bases fit TRBD2. Trimming at V came to 5 bases and at J to 0 bases, leaving 7 bases not matched to a gene. The CDR3 extends over 15 amino acids. Germline V gives CDR1 LNHDA, CDR2 SQIVND (reference sequence). The CDR3: CASSDPSGGSYEQYF. The CDR3 nucleotides are TGTGCCAGTAGTGACCCTAGCGGAGGCTCCTACGAGCAGTACTTC.

This clone appeared once. The chain uses TRBV7-2 and TRBJ1-1; no reliable D call. The CDR3 contains 14 residues. Trimming took 7 bases from V and 6 from J, leaving 18 bases between them. From germline, CDR1 is SGHTA and CDR2 FQGNSA. The chain's CDR3 is CASTPPGFVAEAFF. In DNA form, the CDR3 reads TGTGCCAGCACCCCCCCGGGGTTCGTTGCTGAAGCTTTCTTT.

The chain links TRBV28 to TRBJ1-2, with TRBD1 matching over 8 bases. Germline V gene lookup returns CDR1 MDHEN and CDR2 SYDVKM. The CDR3 runs to 12 residues. After removal of 9 bases from V and 2 bases from J, the junction contained 2 bases not matched to a gene. CDR3 loop: CASYRGNYGYTF. The CDR3 DNA is TGTGCCAGTTACAGGGGGAACTATGGCTACACCTTC.

The chain links TRBV11-3 to TRBJ2-5, with D perhaps matching TRBD2 (5 bases). Germline V lookup: CDR1 SGHNT, CDR2 YENEEA. Trimming pared 1 base from V and 0 bases from J, leaving 15 bases between. This CDR3 has 17 amino acids. CDR3 in DNA: TGTGCCAGCAGCTTAGGCCCGGGGTGGGAGTACCAAGAGACCCAGTACTTC. Translated: CASSLGPGWEYQETQYF.

Only a few counts were recorded for this clone. The J gene is TRBJ2-6, the V gene TRBV28; D possibly corresponds to TRBD1 (6 bases). Germline V gene data show CDR1 as MDHEN and CDR2 as SYDVKM. The CDR3 has 17 amino acids. The V end was cut by 6 bases, the J end by 2 bases, with 17 bases between. The CDR3 nucleotides are TGTGCCAGCAGCCCTAACCACAGGGTAACTGGGGCCAACGTCCTGACTTTC. As protein: CASSPNHRVTGANVLTF.

This clone has only a few counts. V and J are TRBV5-4 and TRBJ2-7; 10 bases match TRBD1. There are 16 residues in the CDR3. The V segment lost 0 bases and the J segment 4 bases; nucleotides outside the gene matches: 7. Germline V gene sequence: CDR1 SGHNT, CDR2 YYREEE (reference sequence). The CDR3 sequence is CASSLGGRGQGYEQYF. The DNA of the CDR3 is TGTGCCAGCAGCTTGGGGGGCAGGGGACAGGGGTACGAGCAGTACTTC.

The rearrangement uses TRBV10-1 and TRBJ2-1, with 14 bases identical to TRBD2. The CDR3 spans 16 residues. Germline values: CDR1 WNHNN, CDR2 SYGVQD (reference sequence). V was clipped by 2 bases and J by 8 bases; unmatched bases: 5. The CDR3, as DNA: TGCGCCAGCAGTGAGCGGACTAGCGGGAGGTCCTATGAGCAGTTCTTC. It codes for CASSERTSGRSYEQFF.

The chain employs TRBV11-2 and TRBJ1-2; 9 nucleotides line up with TRBD1. In germline, CDR1 is SGHAT, CDR2 FQNNGV. The CDR3 loop spans 15 amino acids. The junction had 5 bases not matched to a gene; V was cut back by 1 base and J by 5 bases. Here the CDR3 reads CASSLGIQGAYGYTF. CDR3 bases: TGTGCCAGCAGCTTAGGGATACAGGGGGCGTATGGCTACACCTTC.

The chain links TRBV4-3 to TRBJ2-7, with unresolved D. V was cut by 1 base and J by 0 bases, with 7 bases left in between. The CDR3 spans 14 residues. Germline V gene data show CDR1 as LGHNA and CDR2 as YSLEER. CDR3 coding DNA: TGCGCCAGCAGCCAAGGGTACATCTCCTACGAGCAGTACTTC. Amino acids: CASSQGYISYEQYF.